This TCR beta chain was retrieved from a study of precursors of human CD4 cytotoxic T cells (dated by TCRdb to about 2018). Regarding the complete study: In total, over 12 donors contributed CD4+ memory subsets to the bulk TCR-seq analysis. Sequences for both the TCRalpha and TCRbeta chains came out of the TCR-seq analysis of 15 or so donors (table S7).

Results and caveats for the whole study, not just this receptor: According to the authors, a human observational design cannot definitively establish the direction of differentiation between precursor and effector cells. Only about 95% of the 14 donors were included in some of the bulk TCR-seq comparisons, which suggests that not every subset was available for every donor. Compared with the TCM and TEM subsets, the IL-7Rhigh and IL-7R- TEMRA subsets had more restricted TCR repertoires, marked by lower diversity and more expanded clonotypes. A bigger share of IL-7Rhigh TEMRA clonotypes consisted of expanded effector clonotypes than was the case for TEM or TCM clonotypes.

To test whether a precursor-effector relationship exists among CD4 cytotoxic T cells, bulk UMI-based TCR sequencing was run on four sorted CD4+ memory subsets: TCM, TEM, IL-7Rhigh TEMRA, and IL-7R- TEMRA. The cells came from peripheral blood mononuclear cells that had been isolated from human blood. By sample share, this clonotype is large (0.1 to 1%). Its recognized antigen is unknown. Base quality data are lacking; no much larger clone is found one base away. The run used an Illumina MiSeq. Under the source paper's analysis protocol: The Shannon-Wiener index, computed in VDJtools, was used to measure repertoire diversity. A TCRbeta clonotype was considered expanded if its clonotype frequency was 3 or more. Using fastp at Q25 and MiXCR, TCRdb reprocessed the public reads and kept productive beta chains. CDR3 protein sequences are deduplicated, and each keeps its most common genes and DNA. The V and J calls come from TCRdb's annotation, not from the publication. For this sample the table gives about 740 distinct CDR3 sequences, of which around 20% were detected only once. The ten largest clones capture 13% to 15% of the sample.

Reading from cysteine to phenylalanine, the CDR3 counts 15 amino acids. Kept here is only the CDR3 DNA, which spans 45 bases and is read in frame from base 1. Trimming costs V 2 bases and J 0 bases, and their ends lie 14 bases apart. Looking up the germline V gene yields CDR1 SQVTM and CDR2 ANQGSEA. This TCR came from a human donor in good health. The rearrangement combines TRBV29-1 with TRBJ2-7; confidence is insufficient to name the D gene. Sequencing was carried out using memory CD4+ T cells from blood (PBMCs). The nucleotides are TGCAGCGTTGAATTAAGCCGGAAGAGCTCCTACGAGCAGTACTTC. Protein translation: CSVELSRKSSYEQYF.